Reported below is one T cell receptor (beta chain). What antigen it recognizes has not been identified. No base qualities exist here, and no much larger clone lies one base off it. Each collaborating institution followed its own protocols to collect whole blood in K2EDTA tubes. For TCRbeta analysis, collaborators shipped samples in one of three forms: frozen whole blood, isolated PBMCs, or DNA extracted from either of those sample types. The sample is drawn from a study of blood T cell repertoires in COVID-19 (dated by TCRdb to 2020 to 2021). General notes on the study: The collaborator samples originated in the United States, Italy and Spain and spanned the acute and convalescent phases of COVID-19. A freely available public database, intended as a resource for researchers studying the immune response to SARS-CoV-2, is where the repertoires were released. The material from the prospective study consisted of cDNA or gDNA derived from T cells, B-cell-depleted T cells, or PBMCs. The dataset comprised deeply sampled blood TCRbeta repertoires from subjects exposed to, actively infected with, or recovered from COVID-19. Samples came from the ongoing ImmuneRACE study (first 160 participants) plus 1,254 subjects from 6 global collaborators. Where available, HLA class I and class II types were obtained from metadata supplied by the sample provider rather than from assay-based typing. Nearly every sample came with metadata listing a de-identified subject ID, COVID-19 status, age in years and sex. What the study reported, not specific to this receptor: The amount of clinical and demographic metadata varied by source and participant and was provided uncurated.

The immunoSEQ Assay, a bias-controlled multiplex PCR, was used to amplify TCRbeta CDR3 regions from genomic DNA. The study's processing was this. Nucleated cell counts per sample were estimated from amplification of reference gene primers within the assay. To quantify the absolute abundance of each unique TCRbeta CDR3 rearrangement, sequence reads were collapsed and filtered. For each sample, productive Simpson clonality was calculated as the square root of Simpson's diversity index over productive rearrangements. TCRdb stores this immuneACCESS table with in-frame sequences only. Part of the clones is absent; in the studies checked, under half of the shortfall reflects unresolved V genes, and no reason is known for the rest. D and trimming were read from the DNA, whereas the V and J calls and clone size are those reported in that table. This sample has under 200,000 clones in its table, and 75% to 95% of those were observed once. The ten largest clones represent nearly 0.55% of the sample.

What was sequenced was peripheral blood. This TCR came from a man between 50 and 59 years old with acute or convalescent COVID-19.

CDR3 reads: CASRDRGLAGPTTDTQYF. In nucleotides, the sequence is TGTGCCAGCAGGGATAGAGGACTAGCGGGGCCCACCACAGATACGCAGTATTTT. Recombination joined TRBV28 with TRBJ2-3; TRBD2 matches 12 bases in the middle. V is cut back by 6 bases and J by 2 bases, with 12 bases in the junction unmatched. CDR1 MDHEN and CDR2 SYDVKM were looked up in the germline V gene. Including cysteine and phenylalanine, the CDR3 has 18 amino acids. Only the CDR3 DNA stays, 54 bases, in frame from base 1.